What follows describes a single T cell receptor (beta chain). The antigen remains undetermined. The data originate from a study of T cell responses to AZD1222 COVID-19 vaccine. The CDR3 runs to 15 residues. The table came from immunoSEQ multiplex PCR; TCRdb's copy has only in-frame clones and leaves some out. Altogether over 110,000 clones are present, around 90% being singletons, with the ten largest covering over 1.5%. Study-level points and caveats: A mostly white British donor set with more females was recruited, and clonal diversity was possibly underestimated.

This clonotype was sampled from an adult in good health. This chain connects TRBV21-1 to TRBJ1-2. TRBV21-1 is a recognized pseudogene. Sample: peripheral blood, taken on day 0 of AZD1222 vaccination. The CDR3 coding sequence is TGTGCCAGCAGCTCTCGATCACATCGACGCTATGGCTACACCTTC. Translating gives CASSSRSHRRYGYTF.